Reported below is one T cell receptor (beta chain). This entry is derived from a study of blood T cell repertoires in COVID-19. Whole-study context: T cells, B-cell-depleted T cells, or PBMCs provided the cDNA or gDNA that served as material.

Enrolled during active infection, Seattle patients were then followed longitudinally. As originally analysed: Nucleated cell number was recorded as an estimate derived from reference gene primer amplification. Produced via immunoSEQ multiplex PCR; TCRdb's table is partial and in-frame only. V and J calls and clone size are those listed in that table; D and trimming were worked out from the DNA. The repertoire holds 300,000 to 350,000 clones, about nine tenths seen once, with approximately 1.6% in the top ten. V was cut by 4 bases and J by 4 bases, with 8 bases left in between. CDR3 length: 13 residues. The germline CDR1 and CDR2 sequences are MNHEY and SVGAGI.

Sequencing used peripheral blood. The sequence was collected from a woman aged 25 to 45 with COVID-19, enrolled during active disease. V gene TRBV6-5 combines with J gene TRBJ1-3, with D uncertain. The CDR3 bases are TGTGCCAGCAGTTGGAGACGGGGAAACACCATATATTTT. Amino acid sequence: CASSWRRGNTIYF.